The 27 T cell receptor beta chains presented below share a single source sample, sequenced in a study of blood T cell repertoires in COVID-19. Repertoires were generated with immunoSEQ multiplex PCR, while TCRdb's copy carries only in-frame clones and drops some. The top ten hold approximately 15% of the sample, which has tens of thousands of clones, roughly 75% seen once. Material for sequencing was peripheral blood. The receptors were sampled from a man between 65 and 85 years old with acute or convalescent COVID-19.

The CDR3 bases are TGTGCCAGCAGCCAAGTCAGTAGCGGAGGCTACGAGCAGTACTTC. It is translated as CASSQVSSGGYEQYF. The chain recombines TRBV3-1 (or the pseudogene TRBV3-2) with TRBJ2-7; D is possibly TRBD2 (6 bases). This CDR3 comprises 15 residues. From germline, CDR1 is LGHDT and CDR2 YNNKEL (reference sequence). With 1 base removed from V and 3 bases from J, the gap between germline ends came to 13 bases.

The chain joins TRBV3-1 (or the pseudogene TRBV3-2) to TRBJ1-2; D remains unclear. Germline CDR1 and CDR2: LGHDT and YNNKEL (reference sequence). The V end was cut by 0 bases, the J end by 0 bases, with 11 bases between. The CDR3 covers 16 residues. The CDR3 DNA sequence: TGTGCCAGCAGCCAAGAGTCGGGGTCAGCTAACTATGGCTACACCTTC. Residues: CASSQESGSANYGYTF.

V usage is TRBV5-5 and J usage is TRBJ1-5; 10 bases match TRBD1. The CDR3 extends over 14 amino acids. V dropped 3 bases and J dropped 4; count of bases not matched to a gene: 1. CDR1 is SGHKS, CDR2 YYEKEE, per germline (reference sequence). CDR3 loop: CASSWGQGNQPQHF. In DNA, the CDR3 is TGTGCCAGCAGCTGGGGACAGGGGAATCAGCCCCAGCATTTT.

Concerning this clone: The germline gene is not matched at one end of the junction; a read error may be the cause. The chain joins TRBV25-1 to TRBJ1-6, with D unclear. CDR3 length: 14 residues. Germline V gene lookup returns CDR1 MGHDK and CDR2 SYGVNS. For the CDR3, the DNA is TGTGCCAGCGGTGATAGCTCCTATAATTCACCCCTCCACTTT. It yields the protein CASGDSSYNSPLHF.

The chain carries TRBV5-1 and TRBJ2-1, with 9 bases lining up with TRBD1. Germline CDR1 reads SGHRS; CDR2 reads YFSETQ. The CDR3 sequence is 15 residues long. Trimming cost V 4 bases and J 5 bases; bases outside gene matches: 7. CDR3: CASSLGQGRHNEQFF. The CDR3 coding sequence is TGCGCCAGCAGCCTAGGACAGGGGAGACACAATGAGCAGTTCTTC.

This clone was observed a few times. This sequence joins TRBV5-3 and TRBJ2-1, with TRBD2 matching over 10 bases. TRBV5-3 is treated as an ORF (open reading frame) with a function not yet certain. With V trimmed by 3 bases and J by 5 bases, 5 bases remained unmatched. The CDR3 extends over 15 amino acids. The chain's CDR3 is CARSCRTSGNNEQFF. In DNA, the CDR3 is TGTGCCAGAAGCTGTAGGACTAGCGGCAACAATGAGCAGTTCTTC.

The sample holds one count of this clone. This sequence joins TRBV21-1 and TRBJ2-1; the table's D call, TRBD1, has no DNA check behind it. TRBV21-1 is annotated as a pseudogene. There are 15 residues in the CDR3. The CDR3 DNA reads TGTGCCAGCAGGTGCCCGGGACAGGGGCAGAATGAGCAGTTCTTC. Amino acid sequence: CASRCPGQGQNEQFF.

The chain has TRBV30 and TRBJ2-7; tentatively, D is TRBD2 (6 bases). This CDR3 contains 14 residues. The germline V gene encodes CDR1 GTSNPN and CDR2 SVGIG (reference sequence). V gave up 2 bases and J gave up 2 bases, with 13 bases separating them. Here the CDR3 reads CAWSWGAGTYEQYF. The CDR3 nucleotides are TGTGCCTGGAGTTGGGGAGCGGGTACCTACGAGCAGTACTTC.

The gene calls are TRBV3-1 (or the pseudogene TRBV3-2) and TRBJ1-1, with 10 bases aligning to TRBD1. The CDR3 is made up of 13 amino acids. Per the germline V gene, CDR1 is LGHDT and CDR2 is YNNKEL (reference sequence). The junction had 7 bases not matched to a gene; V was cut back by 4 bases and J by 11 bases. The CDR3 here is CASSPGTGVWAFF. Written as DNA, the CDR3 is TGTGCCAGCAGCCCCGGGACAGGGGTTTGGGCTTTCTTT.

The chain combines TRBV5-1 with TRBJ2-3; 10 bases are a match to TRBD2. The CDR3 loop spans 15 amino acids. Germline loops: CDR1 SGHRS, CDR2 YFSETQ. With V trimmed by 4 bases and J by 6 bases, 8 bases remained unmatched. The DNA of the CDR3 is TGCGCCAGCAGCCCAAGCGGGGGGGCCGGGGATACGCAGTATTTT. This codes for CASSPSGGAGDTQYF.

The chain recombines TRBV4-3 with TRBJ1-1, with 8 bases identical to TRBD1. The J segment lost 3 bases and the V segment lost 1 base, leaving 4 bases of the junction unmatched. Germline lookup yields CDR1 LGHNA and CDR2 YSLEER. This CDR3 is built from 15 residues. The CDR3 nucleotides read TGCGCCAGCAGCCAAGGACAGGGGTCGGACACTGAAGCTTTCTTT. Translating gives CASSQGQGSDTEAFF.

This clone has more than one count but fewer than ten. The V gene is TRBV6-6, the J gene TRBJ1-3; 7 bases are a match to TRBD1. With 5 bases clipped from V and 0 bases from J, the junction kept 16 bases outside the gene matches. The CDR3 loop spans 19 amino acids. CDR1 MNHNY and CDR2 SVGAGI come from the germline V gene (reference sequence). CDR3 amino acids: CASSPMKRQGHSSGNTIYF. DNA for the CDR3: TGTGCCAGCAGTCCCATGAAACGACAGGGTCACAGCTCTGGAAACACCATATATTTT.

V gene TRBV19 combines with J gene TRBJ1-4; D remains ambiguous. This CDR3 has 14 amino acids. Germline values: CDR1 LNHDA, CDR2 SQIVND (reference sequence). Trimming left V 3 bases short and J 10 bases short, with 15 bases between. CDR3 amino acids: CASSIGFRDGKLFF. The CDR3, as DNA: TGTGCCAGTAGTATTGGATTTCGGGATGGAAAACTGTTTTTT. Filled out from reference TRBV19 and TRBJ1-4, the complete variable domain reads DGGITQSPKYLFRKEGQNVTLSCEQNLNHDAMYWYRQDPGQGLRLIYYSQIVNDFQKGDIAEGYSVSREKKESFPLTVTSAQKNPTAFYLCASSIGFRDGKLFFGSGTQLSVL.

This sequence joins TRBV27 and TRBJ2-7; 11 nucleotides line up with TRBD2. Germline lookup yields CDR1 MNHEY and CDR2 SMNVEV (reference sequence). The CDR3 sequence is 17 residues long. With V trimmed by 6 bases and J by 0 bases, 10 bases remained unmatched. The CDR3 bases are TGTGCCAGCAGGCGCGGGACTAGCGGAATCTTCTCCTACGAGCAGTACTTC. Translated, it gives CASRRGTSGIFSYEQYF.

Points on this clone: Other DNA sequences in the same sample also yield this CDR3. The J gene is TRBJ2-1, the V gene TRBV5-6, with 9 bases aligning to TRBD2. V was clipped by 10 bases and J by 6 bases; unmatched bases: 11. The V gene's germline CDR1 is SGHDT and CDR2 YYEEEE. The CDR3 consists of 14 residues. The CDR3 bases are TGTGCCCGCCGCCGCGCGGGGGGGTTCAATGAGCAGTTCTTC. This sequence encodes CARRRAGGFNEQFF.

The chain employs TRBV11-3 and TRBJ2-1; D is perhaps TRBD2 (5 bases). The CDR3 contains 14 residues. The germline V and J ends were trimmed by 3 bases and 9 bases, with 15 bases remaining between them. CDR1 and CDR2 from the germline V gene are SGHNT and YENEEA. CDR3 coding DNA: TGTGCCAGCAGCTTCGGACCATCCGAGGGTGAGCAGTTCTTC. Protein: CASSFGPSEGEQFF.

This sequence joins TRBV5-1 and TRBJ2-3, with unresolved D. CDR1 and CDR2 (germline): SGHRS, YFSETQ. V lost 0 bases and J 4 bases, leaving 12 bases between the germline ends. CDR3 length: 15 amino acids. CDR3 bases: TGCGCCAGCAGCTTGGCAACAGCACGGTCAGATACGCAGTATTTT. It codes for CASSLATARSDTQYF.

The rearrangement uses TRBV6-5 and TRBJ1-6, with D possibly TRBD1 on 6 matching bases. V was clipped by 10 bases and J by 14 bases, with 21 bases between them. Germline-derived CDR1 and CDR2 are MNHEY and SVGAGI. The CDR3 runs 13 residues. DNA of the CDR3: TGTGCCACTCCGGGACAAGGCCGTTTGGCCCTCCACTTT. It codes for CATPGQGRLALHF.

The V and J genes are TRBV12-3 or TRBV12-4 and TRBJ2-1; tentatively, D is TRBD2 (6 bases). Trimming stripped 6 bases from V and 8 bases from J, with 8 bases between. This CDR3 comprises 11 residues. The CDR3 DNA reads as TGTGCCAGCAGACTAGCCTATGAGCAGTTCTTC. Its translation: CASRLAYEQFF.

The chain links TRBV5-1 to TRBJ2-2, with TRBD1 matching 7 bases. CDR1 is SGHRS and CDR2 is YFSETQ in the germline V gene. The CDR3 sequence is 15 residues long. With 3 bases clipped from V and 5 bases from J, the junction kept 7 bases outside the gene matches. In DNA form, the CDR3 reads TGCGCCAGCAGCTCGGTACAGGGGCCGACCGGGGAGCTGTTTTTT. It specifies CASSSVQGPTGELFF.

The chain carries TRBV2 and TRBJ2-7; 13 bases agree with TRBD2. Germline CDR1 is SNHLY and CDR2 is FYNNEI. The CDR3 length is 18 residues. V shed 3 bases, J shed 0 bases, and the junction held 8 bases outside the gene matches. The CDR3 DNA reads as TGTGCCAGCAGTGACAGACTAGCGGGAGGCTATACCTCCTACGAGCAGTACTTC. Its translation: CASSDRLAGGYTSYEQYF.

The chain couples TRBV19 to TRBJ1-1, with D hard to call. The length of the CDR3 is 12 residues. The germline V and J ends were trimmed by 5 bases and 3 bases, with 7 bases remaining between them. Germline V gives CDR1 LNHDA, CDR2 SQIVND (reference sequence). The CDR3 loop is CASSRSYTEAFF. The DNA for the CDR3 is TGTGCCAGTAGTCGGTCCTACACTGAAGCTTTCTTT.

The chain combines TRBV18 with TRBJ2-7, with 9 bases identical to TRBD1. V was clipped by 3 bases and J by 2 bases; unmatched bases: 2. CDR1 is KGHSH and CDR2 is LQKENI in the germline V gene. This CDR3 is 14 amino acids long. CDR3 sequence: CASSPGTGTYEQYF. The CDR3 coding sequence is TGTGCCAGCTCACCGGGGACAGGGACCTACGAGCAGTACTTC.

The gene calls are TRBV6-2 or TRBV6-3 and TRBJ1-1, with D perhaps TRBD1 (6 bases). The CDR3 consists of 14 residues. In germline, CDR1 is MNHEY, CDR2 SVGEGT. Trimming pared 2 bases from V and 0 bases from J, leaving 7 bases between. CDR3 protein: CASSYRDMNTEAFF. CDR3 DNA sequence: TGTGCCAGCAGTTACAGGGACATGAACACTGAAGCTTTCTTT.

This sequence joins TRBV6-6 and TRBJ2-5, with a tentative D call TRBD2 (5 bases). The V end was cut by 0 bases, the J end by 5 bases, with 10 bases between. Germline V gene data show CDR1 as MNHNY and CDR2 as SVGAGI (reference sequence). The CDR3 covers 14 residues. The CDR3 loop is CASSYSGRTETQYF. The CDR3 nucleotides are TGTGCCAGCAGTTACTCGGGGAGAACGGAGACCCAGTACTTC.

This clone appeared a few times. This chain uses TRBV29-1 with TRBJ1-2, with a weak D call TRBD1 (6 bases). The CDR3 is 12 amino acids. Germline V CDR1 and CDR2: SQVTM, ANQGSEA. The germline V and J ends were trimmed by 4 bases and 4 bases, with 10 bases remaining between them. This CDR3 is CSVGGQTYGYTF. CDR3 nucleotide sequence: TGCAGCGTTGGGGGACAAACCTATGGCTACACCTTC.

This clone was seen only once. The chain couples TRBV5-1 to TRBJ2-3; possibly TRBD1 for D (5 bases). Germline lookup yields CDR1 SGHRS and CDR2 YFSETQ. The V gene lost 0 bases and the J gene lost 9 bases, with 8 bases spanning the gap. This CDR3 spans 12 amino acids. CDR3 region: CASSLESGTQYF. For the CDR3, the DNA is TGCGCCAGCAGCTTGGAGTCAGGGACGCAGTATTTT.